A selection of T cell receptor beta chains follows, all from one sample in a study of human T cells and chemical hapten exposure. A single record per CDR3 protein comes from TCRdb applying MiXCR to the RACE reads. The data show a few hundred thousand distinct CDR3 sequences, just under 8% seen once. The source was whole blood, collected in connection with sensitization to the hapten diphenylcyclopropenone (DPC). Receptor source: a man younger than 35 with alopecia areata. Some clones in this sample may be carry-over from other donors' samples. CDR3s include the opening cysteine and the closing phenylalanine or tryptophan.

TRBJ1-5,TRBV9,CASRGARPRNQPQHF
TRBJ1-2,TRBV6-5,CASSYDQASYGYTF
TRBJ1-1,TRBV12-3/TRBV12-4,CASSPTALNTEAFF
TRBJ2-2,TRBV5-1,CASSGENRGLNTGELFF
TRBJ2-7,TRBV7-8,CASSPGRAPLEQYF
TRBJ1-1,TRBV6-6,CASRLTGQGLNTEAFF
TRBJ1-1,TRBV12-3/TRBV12-4,CASSQGARGTEAFF
TRBJ2-6,TRBV4-3,CASSQVRTGANVLTF
TRBJ2-2,TRBV6-4,CASSDALGSRELFF
TRBJ1-5,TRBV4-1,CASSPHPGEGQPQHF
TRBJ1-1,TRBV7-3,CASSLSGPHTEAFF
TRBJ2-1,TRBV6-5,CASSYSGVSGANEQFF
TRBJ1-2,TRBV18,CASSPRTGGHYGYTF
TRBJ1-1,TRBV7-2,CASSLEAGLQAFF
TRBJ2-1,TRBV11-2,CASSWDRGQDEQFF
TRBJ2-1,TRBV7-9,CASRPSGAKWHEQFF
TRBJ1-6,TRBV9,CASSVMTGGSPLHF
TRBJ1-6,TRBV19,CASSSGLYNSPLHF
TRBJ1-1,TRBV6-2/TRBV6-3,CASFRRPGTEPNTEAFF
TRBJ1-2,TRBV6-2/TRBV6-3,CASRTGTGTYGYTF
TRBJ2-1,TRBV14,CASSQVLTGSAYNEQFF
TRBJ2-1,TRBV29-1,CSVDGLALREEQFF
TRBJ2-7,TRBV4-2,CASSQWDRYEQYF
TRBJ1-1,TRBV9,CASSQGPNTEAFF
TRBJ1-6,TRBV6-5,CASSTSIPNNSPLHF